These T cell receptor beta chains were read from a single sample in a study of T cell repertoires in cytomegalovirus infection. Via MiXCR, TCRdb re-called the reads, giving one row per CDR3 protein. Of about 320,000 distinct CDR3 sequences listed, more than 8% are singletons. Material: PBMCs. These receptors were collected from a human donor in good health (CMV status not recorded). Some clones in this sample may be carry-over from other donors' samples. CDR3s leave out the opening cysteine and the closing phenylalanine or tryptophan.

v_call	j_call	cdr3_aa
TRBV3-1	TRBJ2-5	ASSQETSGEETQY
TRBV4-3	TRBJ2-7	ASSQELGLGVGYEQY
TRBV28	TRBJ1-4	ASSLMGIANEKLF
TRBV7-2	TRBJ2-2	ASSLVPSGGANTGELF
TRBV30	TRBJ2-7	ACNDGLGQY
TRBV19	TRBJ1-1	ASSIVGGRGAF
TRBV5-1	TRBJ2-3	ASSPWGASTDTQY
TRBV7-2	TRBJ2-1	ASSLKADGLYNEQF
TRBV6-5	TRBJ1-1	ASSYPKGPGTEAF
TRBV7-3	TRBJ2-3	ASSPLPGSRTDTQY
TRBV4-1	TRBJ1-1	ASSQVRGNTEAF
TRBV27	TRBJ2-3	ASSPYGGLGSNTQY
TRBV7-2	TRBJ1-2	ASSLADTVYGYT
TRBV6-2/TRBV6-3	TRBJ2-7	ASSYSFSEQY
TRBV7-8	TRBJ2-7	ASSLMLRTGTLDEQY
TRBV7-2	TRBJ1-2	ASSATFNYGYT
TRBV29-1	TRBJ1-2	SVGVGSGANYGYT
TRBV5-4	TRBJ1-5	ASSLAGQRNQPQH
TRBV7-2	TRBJ2-5	ASSQRGETQY